Sequencing of this TCR beta chain was carried out in a study of cytomegalovirus exposure and HLA in healthy donors (dated by TCRdb to about 2017). With regard to the full study: In an earlier analysis of 550 to 750 of the donors, 250 to 300 Gb of sequence data and some 100 million unique TCR beta sequences from some 170 million T cells were reported. Typing coverage varied by locus: roughly 620-640 donors for A, B, C, DRB1 and DQB1; approximately 520 for DQA1; more than 600 for DPA1; approximately 470 for DPB1. Along with the approximately 650-subject first cohort, a separate validation cohort of 120 different subjects was used. Of the approximately 400 genotyped donors, approximately 80% fell in the genetic ancestry cluster associated with self-reported Caucasian donors. To predict cytomegalovirus infection status, the study combined high-throughput TCR immunosequencing, statistical association of individual TCRs with disease status, and machine learning. In the later analysis, no new phenotypic data were used to find candidate immune exposures; instead, reliance was placed on TCR beta sequences and their occurrence across donors. Genome-wide SNP genotypes for about 55% of the roughly 670 donors were used in a later genetic analysis, which treated that subset as a discovery cohort. Among a few hundred genotyped donors of the cohort, an average of 235,054 unique TCR beta nucleotide sequences were sequenced per donor, roughly 20% of them non-productive. The study used immunosequencing to profile the T cell repertoires of several hundred subjects and linked those repertoires to cytomegalovirus serostatus. The aim of the study was to test whether cataloging public T cell receptors could identify signatures of past pathogen exposure. Alongside the repertoire data, information on donor age, sex, ethnicity and CMV serostatus was compiled. To study patterns of TCR occurrence, a later analysis re-analyzed previously published TCR beta repertoires from several hundred donors and added high-resolution HLA genotyping. Roughly 5 DR-DQ haplotypes were treated as single units for association and clustering because of strong linkage in the cohort. An earlier analysis of approximately 640 of the donors applied high-throughput TCR beta sequencing to assess whether each TCR beta V gene segment acted as functional or pseudogenic. An early release that covered roughly 600 HLA-typed donors contained approximately 300 gigabases of sequencing data and roughly 84 million unique TCR sequences. All discovery cohort repertoires had been generated using a single sequencing platform. HLA typing covered class I and class II loci at four-digit resolution.

What the study reported, not specific to this receptor: A group of highly shared sequence variants was considered likely to be a technical artifact of the sequencing pipeline. Some IMGT-functional V segments, including TRBV6-2 and TRBV6-3, could not be distinguished by the 87-base-pair reads and were therefore excluded. The study gave a list of 150 to 200 TCR beta chains associated with cytomegalovirus. A later analysis found that most CMV-associated TCR beta chains appeared HLA-restricted, with HLA associations seemingly driven largely by CMV exposure. A later analysis associated 15,000 or so TCR beta sequences with specific HLA alleles at a false discovery rate of 0.05. Assigning TCR associations to individual alleles was difficult when HLA alleles, especially DR and DQ, strongly co-occurred. In a later analysis, HLA-associated TCR beta chains were found to be more clonally expanded and to have lower generation probabilities than equally common non-associated chains. According to a later analysis, TCR association rates differed among HLA loci, with DRB1 alleles showing the most associated TCRs and HLA-C alleles showing the fewest. The classifier was reported to diagnose cytomegalovirus status with high specificity and sensitivity in both the original and validation cohorts. The only immune exposure information available for the cohort was CMV serostatus. Three of the identified cytomegalovirus-associated TCR beta chains were confirmed in vitro to be specific for cytomegalovirus antigens. A later genetic analysis associated a missense DCLRE1C variant with V-gene and J-gene trimming of TCR beta chains, and an independent cohort replicated the association. A further reported finding was that TCR beta sequences accurately predicted the HLA-A and HLA-B alleles for most subjects in the first cohort. Compared with the roughly 600-donor mean, donors in an Asian-associated ancestry cluster had fewer N-insertions in productive TCRs, according to a later genetic analysis. According to the authors, the approach could potentially be generalized to other disease states and immunological phenotypes. Most TCR sequences were observed very rarely across donors, whereas some public TCRs were present in many individuals. Several of the top co-occurrence clusters appeared to be linked to parvovirus B19, influenza, CMV and Epstein-Barr virus, according to a later analysis. This cohort had only TCR beta chains sequenced, and the lack of alpha or paired-chain data limited which features could be detected. In an earlier analysis of around 600 of the donors, most TCR beta V segments appeared in productive rearrangements about 90% or about 30% of the time, broadly matching IMGT annotations. The presence/absence analyses assumed that sequencing depth was roughly uniform across donors, and that assumption may not be true. Roughly 15 rarely observed V segments, including chromosome 9 orphons, were excluded from the earlier analysis of about 600 of the donors because counts were too low. Linkage disequilibrium might explain the correlated functional status among segregating V segments, but an unknown experimental factor could not be excluded. Because some donors lacked HLA typing at each locus, the association tests relied only on the typed subset.

This clone has a handful of counts. Its antigen remains unidentified. One base away there is no much larger clone; base qualities are not given. The germline V gene yields LGHNT for CDR1 and FRNRAP for CDR2. V loses 4 bases of germline sequence and J loses 7 bases, and the interval between the two ends is 16 bases. The CDR3 starts with the cysteine, ends with the phenylalanine, and has 14 residues. Kept here is only the CDR3 DNA, which spans 42 bases and is read in frame from base 1. In total, roughly 710 healthy bone marrow donors made up the cohort. At the time of sampling, every cohort member was nominally healthy, though immune exposures that went unrecorded were likely present. The donor tested CMV seropositive and was one of the 289 seropositive cohort members. Every donor gave a peripheral blood sample, and the peripheral blood mononuclear cells from that sample were used for TCR beta sequencing. Genomic DNA extraction from the blood cell samples was performed with the Qiagen DNeasy Blood Extraction Kit.

The receptor library was made with the immunoSEQ multiplex PCR assay. The multiplex PCR relied on a mix of 60 forward primers for TCR Vbeta segments and 13 reverse primers for TCR Jbeta segments. The CDR3 region of rearranged TCR beta genes was amplified from genomic DNA with a multiplex PCR assay. The Illumina HiSeq System was used to sequence the amplified TCR beta libraries as 87-base-pair reads. The original methods were these. Across the 500 to 850 repertoires, a later analysis counted roughly 84 million unique TCR beta chains, 9.5 million to 12 million of which were shared by at least two donors. To remove PCR and sequencing errors, raw reads were error-corrected and collapsed into unique sequences using a nearest-neighbor algorithm that merged closely related sequences. CDR3 sequences were aligned to IMGT reference sequences to assign V, D and J gene segments. For a sequence to be retained, a match of at least six nucleotides to both a V gene segment and a J gene segment was required. Rearrangements were classified as productive when the CDR3 lacked stop codons and remained in frame with V and J, and all other rearrangements were classified as non-productive. Following IMGT convention, CDR3 was defined as the stretch from the second conserved V-encoded cysteine to the conserved J-encoded phenylalanine. In an earlier analysis of 500 to 650 of the donors, sequences lacking an unambiguous match to a single V gene segment were excluded. An earlier analysis of under 750 of the donors called V segments functional above 56.7% productive rearrangements and segregating when the between-donor standard deviation exceeded 5%. A statistical classification framework was built for diagnosing cytomegalovirus status from the catalog of TCR beta chain sequences. In a later analysis, V and J genes were assigned by comparing TCR nucleotide sequences against IMGT/GENE-DB human TR gene sequences. Using the TCRdist pipeline, a later analysis assigned CDR3 sequences along with most-parsimonious VDJ recombination scenarios. In a later analysis, every TCR beta chain was defined by the combination of its CDR3 amino acid sequence and its V-gene family, and reads without a unique V-gene family were dropped. A later analysis removed roughly 590 highly shared, low-generation-probability nucleotide sequences to deal with suspected cross-contamination and a sequencing artifact. In a later analysis, a clonal expansion index was calculated for each public chain from normalized within-repertoire ranks of inferred template counts. In a later analysis, generation probabilities were computed using a VDJ recombination model fitted to out-of-frame rearrangements, and the results were checked against IGoR. In a later analysis, hypergeometric tests were used to score TCR-TCR, TCR-HLA and TCR-CMV co-occurrence, with a repertoire-size bias correction applied to TCR pairs. In a later analysis, false discovery rates were estimated by permuting HLA or CMV assignments 20 times. In a later analysis, co-occurring TCRs were grouped with DBSCAN, and TCRdist sequence similarity was added when clustering was performed within HLA-allele-positive subsets. Repertoires with fewer than 30,000 or more than 120,000 public chains were left out of co-occurrence clustering, as were five repertoires with anomalous nucleotide sharing. Here the immuneACCESS table is served through TCRdb, limited to in-frame sequences with V and J called. Missing clones are a known gap in these copies; in checked studies unresolved V genes cover under half, and the rest lacks a known reason. D and trimming were read from the DNA, whereas the V and J calls and clone size are those reported in that table. The table for this sample lists more than 75,000 clones; around four fifths of them were counted only once. The top ten clonotypes cover 6.2% of the sample.

The TCR sequence derives from a woman aged 45-60 years in good health and CMV-seropositive. Recombination joined TRBV12-5 with TRBJ1-1; TRBD1 could be the D gene, as 6 bases match. Input material: PBMCs. The sequence in DNA is TGTGCTAGTGGTTCTTTAGGACAGTCAAGTGAAGCTTTCTTT. Protein translation: CASGSLGQSSEAFF.